One sample yielded the 21 T cell receptor beta chains listed below, sequenced in a study of blood T cell repertoires in COVID-19. Measured with immunoSEQ multiplex PCR; TCRdb has only the in-frame clones, and not every one. Of 200,000 to 250,000 clones in the sample, around 81% were seen once. Sequencing was performed on peripheral blood. The source of these receptors is a woman aged 60 to 75 with acute or convalescent COVID-19.

The J gene is TRBJ2-3, the V gene TRBV7-2; no definite D call. V dropped 6 bases and J dropped 4 bases, with 5 bases sitting between them. The germline CDR1 and CDR2 sequences are SGHTA and FQGNSA. The CDR3 is made up of 11 amino acids. CDR3 amino acids: CASRLADTQYF. CDR3 DNA: TGTGCCAGCAGGCTAGCAGATACGCAGTATTTT.

The chain links TRBV7-8 to TRBJ1-1, with D perhaps TRBD1 (5 bases). This CDR3 region has 15 residues. The germline V and J ends were trimmed by 3 bases and 4 bases, with 15 bases remaining between them. The germline V gene encodes CDR1 SGHVS and CDR2 FQNEAQ. The CDR3 loop is CASSLNGGAGTEAFF. CDR3 sequence (DNA): TGTGCCAGCAGCTTGAACGGAGGGGCGGGCACTGAAGCTTTCTTT.

V gene TRBV13 combines with J gene TRBJ2-5; 7 nucleotides agree with TRBD2. Trimming at V came to 3 bases and at J to 0 bases, leaving 4 bases not matched to a gene. This CDR3 is built from 15 residues. Germline CDR1 PRHDT, CDR2 FYEKMQ (reference sequence). CDR3 in amino acids: CASSFRGEYQETQYF. DNA for the CDR3: TGTGCCAGCAGCTTCCGGGGGGAGTACCAAGAGACCCAGTACTTC.

The chain uses TRBV2 and TRBJ1-4; possibly TRBD1 for D (6 bases). The CDR3 consists of 15 residues. Germline CDR1 reads SNHLY; CDR2 reads FYNNEI. Trimming stripped 7 bases from V and 5 bases from J, with 17 bases between. The CDR3 nucleotides are TGTGCCAGCACCCTGGGTGGGGGCCCGAATGAAAAACTGTTTTTT. This codes for CASTLGGGPNEKLFF. Combining the CDR3 with reference TRBV2 and TRBJ1-4 gives the whole variable domain EPEVTQTPSHQVTQMGQEVILRCVPISNHLYFYWYRQILGQKVEFLVSFYNNEISEKSEIFDDQFSVERPDGSNFTLKIRSTKLEDSAMYFCASTLGGGPNEKLFFGSGTQLSVL.

Only a few counts were recorded for this clone. This rearrangement joins TRBV6-1 to TRBJ1-2; D unclear. Germline V gene data show CDR1 as MNHNS and CDR2 as SASEGT. CDR3 length: 14 residues. Trimming left V 0 bases short and J 4 bases short, with 9 bases between. The CDR3 sequence: CASSEASRGYGYTF. The CDR3 region has the DNA TGTGCCAGCAGTGAAGCGAGTCGGGGCTATGGCTACACCTTC.

The chain combines TRBV27 with TRBJ1-4; D unclear. The V and J ends lost 5 bases and 7 bases respectively, with 17 bases between them. Germline lookup yields CDR1 MNHEY and CDR2 SMNVEV (reference sequence). The CDR3 runs to 15 residues. The CDR3 nucleotides are TGTGCCAGCAGTCCAAGGCCAGCCCGGAGTGAAAAACTGTTTTTT. Its protein is CASSPRPARSEKLFF.

This clone was counted only a few times. CDR3 residues: CSALTTDTQYF. In DNA form, the CDR3 reads TGCAGTGCTCTCACTACAGATACGCAGTATTTT. The chain recombines TRBV20-1 with TRBJ2-3; D ambiguous. This CDR3 contains 11 residues. From germline, CDR1 is DFQATT and CDR2 SNEGSKA (reference sequence). Trimming removed 5 bases at V and 3 bases at J, with 6 bases between.

The DNA of the CDR3 is TGTGCCAGCAGTTACGGGTGGGGGGACAGGGGGCACGAGCAGTACTTC. Translated, it gives CASSYGWGDRGHEQYF. The rearrangement links TRBV6-5 to TRBJ2-7; 12 bases align to TRBD1. The CDR3 consists of 16 residues. Germline assignment: CDR1 MNHEY and CDR2 SVGAGI. V shed 2 bases and J 5 bases; nucleotides not matched to a gene: 7.

This sequence joins TRBV6-2 or TRBV6-3 and TRBJ1-1; 7 bases are a match to TRBD1. This CDR3 has 14 residues. The trim removed 4 bases at V and 6 bases at J, leaving 8 bases unmatched. Germline CDR1 and CDR2: MNHEY and SVGEGT. CDR3 nucleotide sequence: TGTGCCAGCAGTTCTCAGGGGGGTATCGCTGAAGCTTTCTTT. Its protein product is CASSSQGGIAEAFF.

V usage is TRBV6-5 and J usage is TRBJ1-5, with D hard to call. V was trimmed by 6 bases and J by 0 bases, leaving 9 bases between them. The CDR3 sequence is 14 residues long. Germline assignment: CDR1 MNHEY and CDR2 SVGAGI. The CDR3 nucleotides are TGTGCCAGCAGAGTGGGAGTTAGCAATCAGCCCCAGCATTTT. This sequence encodes CASRVGVSNQPQHF.

The rearrangement links TRBV9 to TRBJ1-2; D is uncertain. Germline V gene data show CDR1 as SGDLS and CDR2 as YYNGEE. The CDR3 is 12 residues long. Trimming removed 0 bases at V and 5 bases at J, with 5 bases between. The CDR3 DNA reads as TGTGCCAGCAGCGTAGCCGGGTATGGCTACACCTTC. Translation: CASSVAGYGYTF.

The genes are TRBV6-2 or TRBV6-3 and TRBJ1-1; D call uncertain. The V gene lost 2 bases and the J gene lost 2 bases, with 6 bases spanning the gap. The CDR3 contains 13 residues. Germline V gene data show CDR1 as MNHEY and CDR2 as SVGEGT. The CDR3: CASSYTQNTEAFF. The CDR3 DNA sequence: TGTGCCAGCAGTTACACACAAAACACTGAAGCTTTCTTT.

The genes are TRBV19 and TRBJ1-6; a possible D gene is TRBD1 (6 bases). This CDR3 has 15 residues. Trimming pared 6 bases from V and 9 bases from J, leaving 18 bases between. CDR1 LNHDA and CDR2 SQIVND come from the germline V gene (reference sequence). This CDR3 is CASRTTGFGSSPLHF. Written as DNA, the CDR3 is TGTGCCAGTAGAACCACAGGGTTTGGTAGTTCACCCCTCCACTTT.

This chain uses TRBV15 with TRBJ1-2; D unresolved. This CDR3 has 16 amino acids. Germline V CDR1 and CDR2: LNHNV, YYDKDF (reference sequence). Trimming took off 1 base at V and 6 bases at J, with 18 bases between the two ends. CDR3 DNA: TGTGCCACCAGCAGAGGAGTGGTCGGGTTAATGGATGGCTACACCTTC. It encodes CATSRGVVGLMDGYTF.

Only one count was recorded for this clone. V usage is TRBV3-1 (or the pseudogene TRBV3-2) and J usage is TRBJ1-5; 10 nucleotides agree with TRBD1. From germline, CDR1 is LGHDT and CDR2 YNNKEL (reference sequence). The junction had 3 bases not matched to a gene; V was cut back by 5 bases and J by 5 bases. This CDR3 region has 14 residues. CDR3 DNA sequence: TGTGCCAGCAGCGCAGGGACAGGGGATCAGCCCCAGCATTTT. As protein: CASSAGTGDQPQHF.

The V and J genes are TRBV5-1 and TRBJ1-1; no clear D gene. Trimming took 0 bases from V and 10 from J, leaving 16 bases between them. Germline V CDR1 and CDR2: SGHRS, YFSETQ. The CDR3 length is 14 residues. The CDR3 sequence is CASSLVEGSASAFF. DNA for the CDR3: TGCGCCAGCAGCTTGGTTGAGGGAAGCGCTTCAGCTTTCTTT.

The gene calls are TRBV7-6 and TRBJ2-1; TRBD2 is a possible D gene (7 bases). The CDR3 consists of 20 residues. The germline gives CDR1 SGHVS, CDR2 FNYEAQ. V lost 3 bases, J lost 6 bases, and 30 bases lay in between. CDR3 sequence: CASSFLTAPREGGIGNEQFF. DNA for the CDR3: TGTGCCAGCAGCTTTTTGACAGCTCCGCGAGAGGGGGGGATTGGCAATGAGCAGTTCTTC. Using reference TRBV7-6 and TRBJ2-1 for the parts outside the CDR3, the full variable domain is GAGVSQSPRYKVTKRGQDVALRCDPISGHVSLYWYRQALGQGPEFLTYFNYEAQQDKSGLPNDRFSAERPEGSISTLTIQRTEQRDSAMYRCASSFLTAPREGGIGNEQFFGPGTRLTVL.

This clone occurred once. V usage is TRBV9 and J usage is TRBJ2-1, with 10 bases fitting TRBD2. Germline V lookup: CDR1 SGDLS, CDR2 YYNGEE. V shed 4 bases and J 4 bases; nucleotides not matched to a gene: 14. This CDR3 contains 18 residues. CDR3 amino acids: CASSPRVGSGGSYNEQFF. The CDR3 region has the DNA TGTGCCAGCAGCCCTAGGGTTGGTAGCGGGGGGAGTTACAATGAGCAGTTCTTC.

The V and J genes are TRBV11-3 and TRBJ2-3; 8 nucleotides align to TRBD2. V shed 5 bases, J shed 6 bases, and the junction held 4 bases outside the gene matches. The germline V gene encodes CDR1 SGHNT and CDR2 YENEEA. The CDR3 extends over 13 amino acids. This CDR3 reads CASSVSGVDTQYF. CDR3 coding DNA: TGTGCCAGCAGCGTTAGCGGGGTTGATACGCAGTATTTT.

The rearrangement joins TRBV24-1 to TRBJ2-3; 10 bases fit TRBD2. Trimming at V came to 0 bases and at J to 3 bases, leaving 2 bases not matched to a gene. Germline V gene lookup returns CDR1 KGHDR and CDR2 SFDVKD. CDR3 size: 16 residues. CDR3 protein: CATSDLRAGGTDTQYF. The CDR3 DNA reads TGTGCCACCAGTGATTTGCGAGCGGGGGGGACAGATACGCAGTATTTT.

V and J are TRBV27 and TRBJ1-5, with 8 bases lining up with TRBD1. This CDR3 comprises 14 residues. Germline values: CDR1 MNHEY, CDR2 SMNVEV (reference sequence). The J segment lost 6 bases and the V segment lost 4 bases, leaving 5 bases of the junction unmatched. CDR3 residues: CASSSGGAGQPQHF. In DNA form, the CDR3 reads TGTGCCAGCAGTTCAGGGGGCGCAGGTCAGCCCCAGCATTTT.